This TCR beta chain appears in the sequencing data of a study of glioma-infiltrating T cells. Using RNA template, CDR3s of TCR alpha and beta were amplified with iRepertoire arm-PCR. One-step reverse transcription and amplification started from around 100-400 ng of tissue mRNA or PBMC total RNA. TCRdb reprocessed the multiplex PCR reads via MiXCR and lists one record per CDR3 protein. The sample shows more than 90,000 distinct CDR3 sequences, 35% to 45% of them seen only once. Germline lookup yields CDR1 MNHEY and CDR2 SMNVEV (reference sequence). The trim removed 7 bases at V and 3 bases at J, leaving 22 bases unmatched. The CDR3 has 20 residues. Points on this clonotype: Its antigen remains unknown.

Study outcomes and limitations: Tissue-blood divergence was below expectation in non-neoplastic patients, above in gliomas. Tissue and blood shared very few CDR3 sequences.

The source is a human donor with low-grade glioma or glioblastoma, undergoing nonglioma brain surgery, or in good health (not recorded which). The chain is built from TRBV27 and TRBJ2-7; 12 nucleotides agree with TRBD1. Sequenced: glioma tissue, nonneoplastic brain tissue, or PBMCs (not recorded which). The CDR3 reads CASTKTGTGGAGGNGYEQYF. DNA for the CDR3: TGTGCCAGCACAAAGACCGGGACAGGGGGCGCGGGGGGGAATGGCTACGAGCAGTACTTC.